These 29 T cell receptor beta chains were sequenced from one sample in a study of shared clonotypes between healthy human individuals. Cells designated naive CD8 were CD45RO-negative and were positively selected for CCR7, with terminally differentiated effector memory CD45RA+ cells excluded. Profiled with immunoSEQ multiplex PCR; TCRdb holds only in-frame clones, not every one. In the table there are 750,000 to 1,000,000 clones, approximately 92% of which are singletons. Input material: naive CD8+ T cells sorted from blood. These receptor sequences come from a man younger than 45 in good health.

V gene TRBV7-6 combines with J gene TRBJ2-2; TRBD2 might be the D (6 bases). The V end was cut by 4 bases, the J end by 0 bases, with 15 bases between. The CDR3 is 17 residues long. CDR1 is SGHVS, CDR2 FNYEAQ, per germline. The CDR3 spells CASSSALTRSNTGELFF. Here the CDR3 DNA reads TGTGCCAGCAGCTCGGCCCTGACTAGGTCGAACACCGGGGAGCTGTTTTTT.

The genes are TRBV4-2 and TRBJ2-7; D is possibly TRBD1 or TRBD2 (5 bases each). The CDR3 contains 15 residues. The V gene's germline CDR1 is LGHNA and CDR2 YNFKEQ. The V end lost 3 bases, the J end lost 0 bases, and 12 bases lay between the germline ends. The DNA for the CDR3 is TGTGCCAGCAGCCAGGATCCCGGGGCCTCCTACGAGCAGTACTTC. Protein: CASSQDPGASYEQYF.

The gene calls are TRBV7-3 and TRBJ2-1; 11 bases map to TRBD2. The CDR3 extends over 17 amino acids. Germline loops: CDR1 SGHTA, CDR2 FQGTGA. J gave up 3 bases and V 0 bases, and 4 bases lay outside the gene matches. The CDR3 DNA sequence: TGTGCCAGCAGCTTAACGGTCACTAGCGGGAGCTACAATGAGCAGTTCTTC. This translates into CASSLTVTSGSYNEQFF.

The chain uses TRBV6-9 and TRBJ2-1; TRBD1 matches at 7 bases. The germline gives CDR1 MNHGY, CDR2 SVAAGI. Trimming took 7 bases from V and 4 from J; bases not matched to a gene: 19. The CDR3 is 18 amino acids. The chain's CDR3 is CASTHIFRQGQKYNEQFF. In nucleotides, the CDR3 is TGTGCCAGCACCCACATTTTTAGACAGGGCCAAAAATACAATGAGCAGTTCTTC.

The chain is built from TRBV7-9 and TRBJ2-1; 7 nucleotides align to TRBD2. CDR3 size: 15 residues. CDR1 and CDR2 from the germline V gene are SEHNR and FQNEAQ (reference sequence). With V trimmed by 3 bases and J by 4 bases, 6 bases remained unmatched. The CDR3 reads CASSFSLAVYNEQFF. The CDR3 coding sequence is TGTGCCAGCAGCTTTTCGCTAGCGGTATACAATGAGCAGTTCTTC. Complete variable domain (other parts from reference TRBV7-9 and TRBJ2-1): DTGVSQNPRHKITKRGQNVTFRCDPISEHNRLYWYRQTLGQGPEFLTYFQNEAQLEKSRLLSDRFSAERPKGSFSTLEIQRTEQGDSAMYLCASSFSLAVYNEQFFGPGTRLTVL.

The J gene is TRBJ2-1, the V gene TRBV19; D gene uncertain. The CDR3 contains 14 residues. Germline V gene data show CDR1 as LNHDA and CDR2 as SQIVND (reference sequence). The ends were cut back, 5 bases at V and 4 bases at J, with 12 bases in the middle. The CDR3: CASSPRVLYNEQFF. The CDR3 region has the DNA TGTGCCAGTAGTCCTCGGGTCCTATACAATGAGCAGTTCTTC.

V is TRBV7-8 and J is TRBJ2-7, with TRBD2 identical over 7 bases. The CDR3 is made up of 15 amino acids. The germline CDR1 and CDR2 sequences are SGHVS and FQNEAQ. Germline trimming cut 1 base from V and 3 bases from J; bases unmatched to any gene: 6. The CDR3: CASSLEMTSSYEQYF. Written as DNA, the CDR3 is TGTGCCAGCAGCTTAGAGATGACTAGCAGCTACGAGCAGTACTTC.

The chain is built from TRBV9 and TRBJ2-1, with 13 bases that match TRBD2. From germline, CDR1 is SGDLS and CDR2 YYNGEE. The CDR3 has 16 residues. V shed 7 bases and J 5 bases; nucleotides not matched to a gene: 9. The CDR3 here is CASGTGLAGRDNEQFF. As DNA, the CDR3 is TGTGCCAGCGGGACGGGACTAGCGGGACGAGACAATGAGCAGTTCTTC.

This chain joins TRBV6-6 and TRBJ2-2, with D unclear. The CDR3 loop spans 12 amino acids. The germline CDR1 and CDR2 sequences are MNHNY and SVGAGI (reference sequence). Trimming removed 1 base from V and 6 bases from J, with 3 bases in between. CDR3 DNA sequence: TGTGCCAGCAGTTACTTGGCCGGGGAGCTGTTTTTT. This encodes CASSYLAGELFF.

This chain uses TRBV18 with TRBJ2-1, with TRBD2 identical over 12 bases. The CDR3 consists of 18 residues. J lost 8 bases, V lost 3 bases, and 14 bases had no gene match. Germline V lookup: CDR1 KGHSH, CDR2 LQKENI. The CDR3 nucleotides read TGTGCCAGCTCACCGACAGGGTGGACTAGCGGGAAGAGATATGAGCAGTTCTTC. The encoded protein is CASSPTGWTSGKRYEQFF.

CDR3 coding DNA: TGTGCCAGCAGCTTGTCCAGGGGGTTGAGCTATGGCTACACCTTC. Amino acids: CASSLSRGLSYGYTF. The chain has TRBV5-5 and TRBJ1-2, with 7 bases identical to TRBD1. The germline V gene encodes CDR1 SGHKS and CDR2 YYEKEE (reference sequence). Germline trimming cut 1 base from V and 4 bases from J; bases unmatched to any gene: 7. The CDR3 is 15 residues long.

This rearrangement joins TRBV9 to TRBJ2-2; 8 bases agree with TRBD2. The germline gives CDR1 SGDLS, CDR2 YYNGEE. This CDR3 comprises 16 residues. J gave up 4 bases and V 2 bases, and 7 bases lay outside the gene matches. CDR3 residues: CASSVKAGVVTGELFF. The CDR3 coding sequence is TGTGCCAGCAGCGTTAAAGCGGGAGTGGTCACCGGGGAGCTGTTTTTT.

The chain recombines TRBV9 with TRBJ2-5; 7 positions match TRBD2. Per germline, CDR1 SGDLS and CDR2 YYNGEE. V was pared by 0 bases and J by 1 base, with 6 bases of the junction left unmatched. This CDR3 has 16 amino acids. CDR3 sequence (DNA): TGTGCCAGCAGCGTAGACGGCGGGAGCGCCCAAGAGACCCAGTACTTC. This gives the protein CASSVDGGSAQETQYF.

CDR3 residues: CSVRGGTSYNEQFF. The CDR3 region has the DNA TGCAGCGTCCGCGGCGGTACATCCTACAATGAGCAGTTCTTC. V is TRBV29-1 and J is TRBJ2-1; D is unresolved. Looked up from germline, CDR1 is SQVTM and CDR2 is ANQGSEA. The V gene lost 6 bases and the J gene lost 1 base, with 13 bases spanning the gap. The CDR3 runs 14 residues.

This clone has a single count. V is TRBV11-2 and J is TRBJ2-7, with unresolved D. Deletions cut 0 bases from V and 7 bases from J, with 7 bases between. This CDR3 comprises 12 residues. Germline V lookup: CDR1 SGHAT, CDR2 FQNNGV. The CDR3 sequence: CASSLETAEQYF. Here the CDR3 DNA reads TGTGCCAGCAGCTTAGAAACCGCTGAGCAGTACTTC.

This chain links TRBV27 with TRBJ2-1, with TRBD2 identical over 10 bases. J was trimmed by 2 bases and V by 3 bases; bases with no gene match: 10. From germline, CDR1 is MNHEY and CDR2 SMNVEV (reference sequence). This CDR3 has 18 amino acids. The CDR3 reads CASSFGSGRATPYNEQFF. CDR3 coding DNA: TGTGCCAGCAGTTTTGGCAGCGGGAGGGCCACACCCTACAATGAGCAGTTCTTC.

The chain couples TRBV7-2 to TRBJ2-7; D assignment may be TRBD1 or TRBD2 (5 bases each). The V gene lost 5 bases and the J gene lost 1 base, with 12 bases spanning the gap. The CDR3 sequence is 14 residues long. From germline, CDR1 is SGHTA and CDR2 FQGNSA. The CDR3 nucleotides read TGTGCCAGCAGCATGGGACCTGCATCCTACGAGCAGTACTTC. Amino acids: CASSMGPASYEQYF. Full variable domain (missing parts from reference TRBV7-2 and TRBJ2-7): GAGVSQSPSNKVTEKGKDVELRCDPISGHTALYWYRQSLGQGLEFLIYFQGNSAPDKSGLPSDRFSAERTGGSVSTLTIQRTQQEDSAVYLCASSMGPASYEQYFGPGTRLTVT.

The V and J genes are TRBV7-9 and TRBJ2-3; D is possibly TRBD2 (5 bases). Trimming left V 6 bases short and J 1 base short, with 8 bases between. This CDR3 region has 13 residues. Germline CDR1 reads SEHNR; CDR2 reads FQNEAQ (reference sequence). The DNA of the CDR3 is TGTGCCAGCAGGGAGGCGGGCACAGATACGCAGTATTTT. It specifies CASREAGTDTQYF.

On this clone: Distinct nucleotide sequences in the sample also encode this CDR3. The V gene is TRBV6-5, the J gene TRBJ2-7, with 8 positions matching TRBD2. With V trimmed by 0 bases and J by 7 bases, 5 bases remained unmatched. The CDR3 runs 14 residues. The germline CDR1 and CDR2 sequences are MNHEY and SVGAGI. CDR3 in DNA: TGTGCCAGCAGTTACTCGAGCGGGGGAGGAGAGCAGTACTTC. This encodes CASSYSSGGGEQYF.

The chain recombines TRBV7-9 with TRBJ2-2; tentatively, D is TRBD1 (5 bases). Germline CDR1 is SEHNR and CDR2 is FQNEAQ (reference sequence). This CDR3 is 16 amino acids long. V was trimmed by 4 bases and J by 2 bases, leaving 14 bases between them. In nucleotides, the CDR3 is TGTGCCAGCAGCTCCCTTTTTGGGGCTAACACCGGGGAGCTGTTTTTT. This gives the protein CASSSLFGANTGELFF.

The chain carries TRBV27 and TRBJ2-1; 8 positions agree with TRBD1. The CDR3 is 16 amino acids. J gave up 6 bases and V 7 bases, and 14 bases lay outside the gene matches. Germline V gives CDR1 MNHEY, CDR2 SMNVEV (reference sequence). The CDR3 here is CASNKIRRDRINEQFF. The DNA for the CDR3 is TGTGCCAGCAACAAGATTCGCCGGGACAGGATCAATGAGCAGTTCTTC.

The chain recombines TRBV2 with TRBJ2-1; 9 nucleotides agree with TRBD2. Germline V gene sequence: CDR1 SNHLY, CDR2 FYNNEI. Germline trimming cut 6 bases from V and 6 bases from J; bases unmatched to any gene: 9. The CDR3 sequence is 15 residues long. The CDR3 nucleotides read TGTGCCAGCAGAAGAGCGGGAGGATCGGGCAATGAGCAGTTCTTC. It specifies CASRRAGGSGNEQFF.

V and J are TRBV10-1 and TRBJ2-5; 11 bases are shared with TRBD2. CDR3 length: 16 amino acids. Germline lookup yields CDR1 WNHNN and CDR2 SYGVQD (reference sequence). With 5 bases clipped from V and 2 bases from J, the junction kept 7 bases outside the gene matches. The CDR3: CASSPTSGSKQETQYF. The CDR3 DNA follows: TGCGCCAGCAGTCCAACTAGCGGGAGTAAACAAGAGACCCAGTACTTC.

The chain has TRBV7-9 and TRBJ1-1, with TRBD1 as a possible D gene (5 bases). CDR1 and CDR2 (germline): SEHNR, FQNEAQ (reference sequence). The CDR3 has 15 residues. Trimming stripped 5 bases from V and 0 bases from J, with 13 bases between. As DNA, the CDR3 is TGTGCCAGCAGCCCGGACGAGGGGTTGAACACTGAAGCTTTCTTT. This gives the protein CASSPDEGLNTEAFF.

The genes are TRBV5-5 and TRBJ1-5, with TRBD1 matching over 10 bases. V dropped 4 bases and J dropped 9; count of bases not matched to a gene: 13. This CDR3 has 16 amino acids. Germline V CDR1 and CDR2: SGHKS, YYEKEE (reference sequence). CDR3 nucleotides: TGTGCCAGCAGCGCGGGGACAGGGGTCGGCCAAGGGCCCCAGCATTTT. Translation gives CASSAGTGVGQGPQHF.

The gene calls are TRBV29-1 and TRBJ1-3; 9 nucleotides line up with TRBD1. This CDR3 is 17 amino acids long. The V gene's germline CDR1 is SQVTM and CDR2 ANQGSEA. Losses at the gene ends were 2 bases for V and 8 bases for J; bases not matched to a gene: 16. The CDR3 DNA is TGCAGCGTTGAAAGTGGGCGACGGGACAGGGAAGGTTACACCATATATTTT. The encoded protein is CSVESGRRDREGYTIYF.

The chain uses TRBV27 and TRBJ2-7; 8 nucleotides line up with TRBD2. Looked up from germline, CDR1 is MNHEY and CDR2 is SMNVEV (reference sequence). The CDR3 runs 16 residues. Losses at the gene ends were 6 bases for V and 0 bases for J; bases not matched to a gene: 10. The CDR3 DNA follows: TGTGCCAGCAGCATCTCAACCGGACTAGCCTCCTACGAGCAGTACTTC. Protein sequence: CASSISTGLASYEQYF.

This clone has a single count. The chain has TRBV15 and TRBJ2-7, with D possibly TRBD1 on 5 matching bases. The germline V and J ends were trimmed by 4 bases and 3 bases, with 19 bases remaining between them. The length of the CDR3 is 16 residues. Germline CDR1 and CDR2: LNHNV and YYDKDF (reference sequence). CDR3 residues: CATSTTLLTENYEQYF. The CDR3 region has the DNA TGTGCCACCAGCACAACCCTTTTGACAGAAAACTACGAGCAGTACTTC.

CDR3 protein: CSVELAPSLFNEQFF. CDR3 DNA sequence: TGCAGCGTTGAACTAGCTCCCTCTCTCTTCAATGAGCAGTTCTTC. The chain couples TRBV29-1 to TRBJ2-1, with TRBD2 as a possible D gene (5 bases). The V gene's germline CDR1 is SQVTM and CDR2 ANQGSEA. This CDR3 is 15 amino acids long. The V end lost 2 bases, the J end lost 6 bases, and 17 bases lay between the germline ends.